This T cell receptor beta chain is from a study of spatial heterogeneity in lung cancer. The CDR3 consists of 18 residues. Germline CDR1 and CDR2: LGHDT and YNNKEL (reference sequence). V shed 0 bases and J shed 6 bases, with 22 bases lying between them. MiXCR was run by TCRdb on the 5' RACE reads, yielding one entry per CDR3 protein. The top ten hold over 15% of the sample, which has roughly 38,000 distinct CDR3 sequences, under 12% seen once. This sample's time point: blood at routine non-recurrence follow-up after resection. The chain joins TRBV3-1 to TRBJ2-3, with D possibly TRBD2 on 6 matching bases. The clonotype comes from a female donor with early-stage non-small cell lung cancer. The specimen was PBMCs, collected at follow-up. The CDR3, as DNA: TGTGCCAGCAGCCAAGATCGACGGTCAGAAGGAGGAGGGGATACGCAGTATTTT. It is translated as CASSQDRRSEGGGDTQYF.